The entry below describes one TCR beta chain. Its recognized antigen is unknown. Base quality data are lacking; no much larger clone is found one base away. Sequences SGHAT (CDR1) and FQNNGV (CDR2) are obtained from the germline V gene. Spanning cysteine to phenylalanine, the CDR3 consists of 17 amino acids. Of the read, only the CDR3 DNA is kept; its 51 bases are in frame from base 1. V loses 0 bases, J loses 0 bases, and the germline ends lie 11 bases apart. CD8 naive samples consisted of CD45RO-negative cells that were positively selected for CCR7, yielding a CD45RA+CCR7+ population without TemRA cells. Donors were healthy HIV-negative adults with no recently reported acute infections or vaccinations. Every donor was a Caucasian adult residing in Nashville, Tennessee, USA. Blood was obtained by leukapheresis, after which PBMCs were separated by Ficoll-Histopaque density gradient centrifugation and cryopreserved in liquid nitrogen vapor phase. Purity and quantity of every magnetically sorted T cell population were checked by analytical flow cytometry. From each sorted fraction, genomic DNA was isolated and quantified by UV absorbance on a Nanodrop 2000c.

The data are from a study of shared clonotypes between healthy human individuals (dated by TCRdb to the early 2020s). Looking at the study overall: Two women and a few men aged 18 to 49 years were included in the cohort. To estimate repertoire size and how much clonotypes are shared between individuals, the study performed deep sequencing of blood TCR repertoires from a few healthy adults. For each donor, CD4 naive and CD4 memory were each given three plates, CD8 naive was given two plates, and CD8 memory was given one plate. Per donor, leukapheresis produced somewhere between about 0.8 and 9 billion PBMCs. To increase sequencing depth and limit assay-specific biases, different laboratories used diverse techniques to prepare libraries and sequence TCR repertoires. Summary of the overall study and its limitations: Across a handful of donors, about 4.5% of naive CD4, roughly 3.4% of naive CD8, 2.3% of memory CD4, and 0.4% of memory CD8 clonotypes were shared. Only blood was sampled, and tissue TCR repertoires likely differ from those in blood. The small number of donors limited the genetic and exposure-history diversity represented. Incomplete sequencing was indicated by rarefaction of sorted-subset datasets, despite the large sequencing depth. Naive subsets generally had larger estimated clonotype richness than memory subsets did. Based on pairwise subsampling, the degree of clonotype sharing among donors was expected to be affected by sequencing depth. Compared with non-shared clonotypes, clonotypes shared by all four sorted-subset donors had higher generation probabilities.

Using the deep immunoSEQ assay, TCR CDR3 regions were amplified from genomic DNA by multiplex PCR. Genomic DNA extracted from each cell subset was distributed evenly over all wells of several immunoSEQ 96-well plates, and each plate served as one replicate. For sorted subsets, each replicate PCR was loaded with roughly 190 ng genomic DNA, equivalent to 30,000 or so T cell genomes. Purified libraries were quantified with a Qubit 3.0 fluorometer, sized on a Bioanalyzer 2100, and re-quantified with the KAPA Library Quantification kit. Every immunoSEQ 96-well plate was sequenced on a dedicated single-read 150-cycle Illumina NextSeq 550 flow cell. The authors' pipeline ran thus. Because the immunoSEQ output held only junctional sequences and lacked quality scores, the filtering could not match the filtering applied to full-length reads. To assign V/J genes and CDR3, sequences were annotated using PyIR, a Python wrapper for IgBLAST v1.9, with IMGT germline references. Reads were removed for weak V/J assignments (E-value above 1e-6), missing CDR3, stop codons, out-of-frame junctions, or ambiguous translated residues. A V3J clonotype was defined by an identical inferred V gene, J gene, and CDR3 amino acid sequence. The percentage overlap between two repertoires was calculated by dividing the number of shared unique clonotypes by the size of the smaller repertoire. RTK rarefaction, the Chao1 estimator, and Recon v2.1 estimates of unobserved clonotypes were used to assess repertoire richness. Generation probabilities for all TCRbeta clonotypes obtained by the gDNA method from a handful of donors were computed using OLGA. As stored in TCRdb, this immuneACCESS dataset retains in-frame rearrangements with V and J assigned. A fraction of the clones does not appear; measured against another copy, unresolved V genes explain less than half of the discrepancy, and the remainder lacks a known reason. The DNA was the basis for D and trimming; V, J and clone size are from that table. The sample table records roughly 2.1 million clones; roughly 91% of these occur just once. The top ten clonotypes cover around 1.7% of the sample.

The receptor was derived from a man aged 18 to 30 in good health. Some clones in this sample may be carry-over from other donors' samples. The rearranged segments are TRBV11-2 and TRBJ2-2; the D call is possibly TRBD1 or TRBD2, each sharing 5 bases. The sequenced sample was naive CD8+ T cells from PBMCs. Read against the paper, the sample's cell subset or site label means: CD45RA+CCR7+. The bases are TGTGCCAGCAGCTTAGACAGGGACCTTTCGAACACCGGGGAGCTGTTTTTT. Translated, this gives CASSLDRDLSNTGELFF.